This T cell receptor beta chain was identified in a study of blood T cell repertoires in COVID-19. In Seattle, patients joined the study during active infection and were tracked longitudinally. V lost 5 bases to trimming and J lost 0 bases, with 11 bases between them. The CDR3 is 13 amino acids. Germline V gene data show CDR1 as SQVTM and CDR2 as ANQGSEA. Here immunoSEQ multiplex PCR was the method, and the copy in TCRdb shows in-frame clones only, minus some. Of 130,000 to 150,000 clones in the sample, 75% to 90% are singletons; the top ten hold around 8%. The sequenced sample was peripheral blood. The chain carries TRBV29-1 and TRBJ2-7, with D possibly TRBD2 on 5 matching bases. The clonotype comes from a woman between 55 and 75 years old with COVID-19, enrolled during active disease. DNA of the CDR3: TGCAGCGTTTGGACTCCTAGCTCCTACGAGCAGTACTTC. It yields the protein CSVWTPSSYEQYF.